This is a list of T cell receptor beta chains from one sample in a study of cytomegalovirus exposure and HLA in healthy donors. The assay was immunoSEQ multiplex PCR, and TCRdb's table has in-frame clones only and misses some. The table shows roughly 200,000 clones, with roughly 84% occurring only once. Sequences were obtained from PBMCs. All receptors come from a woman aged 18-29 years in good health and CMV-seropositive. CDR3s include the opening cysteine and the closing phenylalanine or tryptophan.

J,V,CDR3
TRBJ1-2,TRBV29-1,CSVDPNGQGHYGYTF
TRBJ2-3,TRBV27,CASSPGTSGNTDTQYF
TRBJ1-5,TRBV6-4,CASKRSGQVNQPQHF
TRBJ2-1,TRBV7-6,CASSYSWGQEQFF
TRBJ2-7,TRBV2,CASAPPGTYEQYF
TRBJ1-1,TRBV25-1,CASSETGMNTEAFF
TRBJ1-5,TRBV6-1,CASRGTDHSNQPQHF
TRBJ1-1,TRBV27,CASSLFQGNTEAFF
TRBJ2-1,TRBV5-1,CASSLVGGSYNEQFF
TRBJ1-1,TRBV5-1,CASSLQGGGTEAFF
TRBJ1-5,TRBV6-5,CASRPDRDTRPQHF
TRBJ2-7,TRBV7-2,CASSGRGRGNSDQYF
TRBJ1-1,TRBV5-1,CASNTGSGMNTEAFF
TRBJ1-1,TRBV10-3,CAIRGHPEGEAFF
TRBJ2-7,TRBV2,CASRGRGLADEQYF
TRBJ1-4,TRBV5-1,CASSLAQGASEKLFF
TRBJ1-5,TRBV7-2,CASSLDRGQPQHF
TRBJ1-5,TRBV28,CASSLGGGNQPQHF
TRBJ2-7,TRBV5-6,CASICDRRFVCYEQYF
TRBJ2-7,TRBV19,CASSARLWGSTYEQYF
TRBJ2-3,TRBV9,CASSVLGQGGSTDTQYF
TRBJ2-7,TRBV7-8,CASQGATFGEQYF
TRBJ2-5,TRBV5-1,CASSLLGGEQETQYF
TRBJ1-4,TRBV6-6,CASHGVQGAEKLFF
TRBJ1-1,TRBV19,CASSVTANTEAFF
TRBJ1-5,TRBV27,CASSAGTGGNQPQHF
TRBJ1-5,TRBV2,CASSEMAGRRQPQHF
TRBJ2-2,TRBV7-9,CASSRPTSNTGELFF
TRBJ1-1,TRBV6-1,CASIQTGEAFF
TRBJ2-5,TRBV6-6,CASSYRRGGGETQYF
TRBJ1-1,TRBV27,CASSLVEGLNTEAFF
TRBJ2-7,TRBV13,CASRRRDGAYEQYF
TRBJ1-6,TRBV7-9,CASSSRDSWYNSPLHF
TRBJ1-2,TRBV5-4,CASSPGTPLGYGYTF
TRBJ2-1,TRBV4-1,CASSQTGTSYNEQFF
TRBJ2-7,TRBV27,CASSLRPTGYEQYF
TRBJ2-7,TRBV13,CASSPGTSRYEQYF
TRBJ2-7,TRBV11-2,CASSGLVRAGGYSYEQYF
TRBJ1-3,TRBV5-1,CASSLALDSTSGNTIYF
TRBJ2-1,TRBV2,CARGLGNEQFF
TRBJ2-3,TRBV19,CASSIGGSTDTQYF
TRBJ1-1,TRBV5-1,CASSLGWGTPEQGAEAFF
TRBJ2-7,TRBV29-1,CSVEAQGAYEQYF